A single sample gave rise to the 9 T cell receptor beta chains below, sequenced in a study of blood T cell repertoires in COVID-19. Using immunoSEQ multiplex PCR, the repertoire was profiled, and TCRdb retains in-frame clones only, with some absent. The top ten hold 15% to 19% of the sample, which has around 270,000 clones, about 80% seen once. The sequencing input was peripheral blood. The receptors were sampled from a person aged 70 to 85 with COVID-19, enrolled during active disease.

V and J are TRBV18 and TRBJ1-4; possible D gene TRBD1, 6 bases. The CDR3 contains 15 residues. Germline assignment: CDR1 KGHSH and CDR2 LQKENI. V dropped 1 base and J dropped 7 bases, with 13 bases sitting between them. The CDR3 loop is CASSPLKQGGEKLFF. The CDR3 coding sequence is TGTGCCAGCTCACCACTTAAACAGGGTGGTGAAAAACTGTTTTTT.

This chain uses TRBV19 with TRBJ1-1; D might be TRBD1 (5 bases). V lost 5 bases and J lost 3, with 10 bases in between. The CDR3 runs to 13 residues. The V gene's germline CDR1 is LNHDA and CDR2 SQIVND (reference sequence). The CDR3 DNA is TGTGCCAGTAGTCCGACAGCCCACACTGAAGCTTTCTTT. The encoded protein is CASSPTAHTEAFF.

The genes are TRBV7-2 and TRBJ2-2; D unresolved. Germline CDR1 and CDR2: SGHTA and FQGNSA. With 1 base removed from V and 4 bases from J, the gap between germline ends came to 10 bases. This CDR3 spans 15 amino acids. This CDR3 is CASSLDVHSTGELFF. In DNA, the CDR3 is TGTGCCAGCAGCTTAGACGTCCATAGCACCGGGGAGCTGTTTTTT.

J is TRBJ2-5 and V is TRBV7-3; 8 positions match TRBD2. The germline V gene has CDR1 SGHTA and CDR2 FQGTGA. This CDR3 contains 15 residues. V was pared by 4 bases and J by 4 bases, with 8 bases of the junction left unmatched. CDR3 sequence: CASSSSGSWIETQYF. CDR3 DNA sequence: TGTGCCAGCAGCTCTAGCGGGTCTTGGATAGAGACCCAGTACTTC. The complete variable domain, with remaining parts taken from reference TRBV7-3 and TRBJ2-5, reads GAGVSQTPSNKVTEKGKYVELRCDPISGHTALYWYRQSLGQGPEFLIYFQGTGAADDSGLPNDRFFAVRPEGSVSTLKIQRTERGDSAVYLCASSSSGSWIETQYFGPGTRLLVL.

This clone has just a few counts. The V call is TRBV7-9, the J call TRBJ2-7, with 8 nucleotides matching TRBD1. The CDR3 spans 13 residues. Germline CDR1 is SEHNR and CDR2 is FQNEAQ (reference sequence). V shed 4 bases and J 2 bases; nucleotides not matched to a gene: 1. The CDR3 DNA is TGTGCCAGCAGCTCCAGGGGGCCCTACGAGCAGTACTTC. Encoded protein: CASSSRGPYEQYF.

The chain has TRBV7-2 and TRBJ2-7; TRBD1 matches at 7 bases. The CDR3 spans 15 residues. The trim removed 1 base at V and 1 base at J, leaving 4 bases unmatched. CDR1 is SGHTA, CDR2 FQGNSA, per germline. The chain's CDR3 is CASSLGTGSSYEQYF. The DNA of the CDR3 is TGTGCCAGCAGCTTAGGGACAGGATCATCCTACGAGCAGTACTTC. The complete variable domain, with remaining parts taken from reference TRBV7-2 and TRBJ2-7, reads GAGVSQSPSNKVTEKGKDVELRCDPISGHTALYWYRQSLGQGLEFLIYFQGNSAPDKSGLPSDRFSAERTGGSVSTLTIQRTQQEDSAVYLCASSLGTGSSYEQYFGPGTRLTVT.

The chain recombines TRBV13 with TRBJ2-1; the match to TRBD2 covers 7 bases. The J segment lost 10 bases and the V segment lost 3 bases, leaving 12 bases of the junction unmatched. Germline assignment: CDR1 PRHDT and CDR2 FYEKMQ (reference sequence). This CDR3 region has 15 residues. CDR3 nucleotides: TGTGCCAGCAGCTTTAAGACTAGCACGCAGGAAGAGCAGTTCTTC. It yields the protein CASSFKTSTQEEQFF.

This chain joins TRBV28 and TRBJ2-3; possibly TRBD2 for D (5 bases). This CDR3 spans 14 amino acids. V shed 6 bases and J shed 2 bases, with 12 bases lying between them. The V gene's germline CDR1 is MDHEN and CDR2 SYDVKM. The CDR3 DNA follows: TGTGCCAGCAGACCTAGCCGGACCACAGATACGCAGTATTTT. Translating gives CASRPSRTTDTQYF.

The chain is built from TRBV24-1 and TRBJ2-1; 7 nucleotides agree with TRBD2. CDR3 length: 17 residues. The trim removed 6 bases at V and 6 bases at J, leaving 16 bases unmatched. Germline V gene lookup returns CDR1 KGHDR and CDR2 SFDVKD. The CDR3 DNA reads as TGTGCCACCAGTTTTCGCGGGAGCCCATCCTCTAGCAATGAGCAGTTCTTC. Its protein product is CATSFRGSPSSSNEQFF.